A single sample gave rise to the 30 T cell receptor beta chains below, sequenced in a study of blood T cell repertoires in COVID-19. Using immunoSEQ multiplex PCR, the repertoire was profiled, and TCRdb retains in-frame clones only, with some absent. The table has about 150,000 clones, around 84% seen once; the top ten hold roughly 8%. The specimen was PBMCs or T cells enriched from blood (not recorded which). The receptors stem from a woman aged 45-65 years who had recovered from COVID-19.

This clone appeared once. The chain has TRBV9 and TRBJ2-1; 11 positions match TRBD2. CDR1 is SGDLS and CDR2 is YYNGEE in the germline V gene. The CDR3 covers 17 residues. Trimming at V came to 3 bases and at J to 6 bases, leaving 11 bases not matched to a gene. The CDR3 sequence: CASSAFPGTSGFNEQFF. CDR3 DNA: TGTGCCAGCAGCGCGTTCCCCGGGACTAGCGGTTTCAATGAGCAGTTCTTC.

The rearrangement joins TRBV5-1 to TRBJ1-5; no definite D call. CDR1 is SGHRS, CDR2 YFSETQ, per germline. V was trimmed by 2 bases and J by 5 bases, leaving 8 bases between them. The CDR3 is 13 amino acids. CDR3 region: CASSFETDQPQHF. CDR3 bases: TGCGCCAGCAGCTTCGAAACGGATCAGCCCCAGCATTTT.

This clone was seen more than once but under ten times. This rearrangement joins TRBV5-6 to TRBJ2-1; perhaps TRBD2 as D (6 bases). The CDR3 sequence is 13 residues long. In germline, CDR1 is SGHDT, CDR2 YYEEEE. The germline V and J ends were trimmed by 0 bases and 9 bases, with 10 bases remaining between them. In DNA, the CDR3 is TGTGCCAGCAGCTTGGTCGGAGGGTTTGAGCAGTTCTTC. This encodes CASSLVGGFEQFF.

CDR3 bases: TGTGCCAGTAGTCGGAAGGAGAGTGCGGTCGGCTCTGGGGCCAACGTCCTGACTTTC. It encodes CASSRKESAVGSGANVLTF. The chain couples TRBV19 to TRBJ2-6; D remains ambiguous. The germline gives CDR1 LNHDA, CDR2 SQIVND (reference sequence). The V end lost 5 bases, the J end lost 0 bases, and 20 bases lay between the germline ends. The CDR3 has 19 amino acids.

The chain employs TRBV10-3 and TRBJ1-3, with D perhaps matching TRBD1 (6 bases). Germline lookup yields CDR1 ENHRY and CDR2 SYGVKD. The CDR3 contains 15 residues. Trimming removed 5 bases from V and 3 bases from J, with 14 bases in between. CDR3 sequence: CAISKNRDIGNTIYF. As DNA, the CDR3 is TGTGCCATCAGTAAAAACCGGGACATTGGAAACACCATATATTTT.

This clone was seen only once. The rearrangement links TRBV4-3 to TRBJ2-2, with 9 bases fitting TRBD1. CDR1 is LGHNA and CDR2 is YSLEER in the germline V gene. The V gene end was trimmed by 5 bases and the J gene end by 2 bases; junction bases not matched to a gene: 9. The CDR3 totals 17 residues. CDR3 sequence: CASSAGTGRVNTGELFF. In DNA form, the CDR3 reads TGCGCCAGCAGCGCCGGGACAGGGAGGGTTAACACCGGGGAGCTGTTTTTT.

The chain uses TRBV6-5 and TRBJ1-3; 8 positions agree with TRBD1. V shed 6 bases, J shed 3 bases, and the junction held 1 base outside the gene matches. Germline assignment: CDR1 MNHEY and CDR2 SVGAGI. CDR3 size: 13 residues. The CDR3 here is CASRTGVGNTIYF. The DNA for the CDR3 is TGTGCCAGCAGGACAGGGGTTGGAAACACCATATATTTT.

The J gene is TRBJ1-5, the V gene TRBV3-1 (or the pseudogene TRBV3-2), with 8 bases matching TRBD1. CDR3 size: 14 residues. Losses at the gene ends were 6 bases for V and 1 base for J; bases not matched to a gene: 2. Germline CDR1 is LGHDT and CDR2 is YNNKEL (reference sequence). The CDR3 bases are TGTGCCAGCAGACAGGGGGGGAGCAATCAGCCCCAGCATTTT. Its translation: CASRQGGSNQPQHF.

J is TRBJ1-5 and V is TRBV5-1; D is uncertain. The germline V and J ends were trimmed by 2 bases and 0 bases, with 9 bases remaining between them. This CDR3 is built from 15 residues. From germline, CDR1 is SGHRS and CDR2 YFSETQ. In DNA, the CDR3 is TGCGCCAGCAGCTTACACGGGAATAGCAATCAGCCCCAGCATTTT. Translated, it gives CASSLHGNSNQPQHF.

CDR3 amino acids: CASSVSGTSGTNEQFF. The CDR3 nucleotides read TGTGCCAGTAGTGTGTCCGGGACTAGCGGGACCAATGAGCAGTTCTTC. V gene TRBV19 combines with J gene TRBJ2-1; 13 bases fit TRBD2. Trimming took 5 bases from V and 6 from J; bases not matched to a gene: 7. CDR3 length: 16 residues. The germline V gene has CDR1 LNHDA and CDR2 SQIVND (reference sequence).

The chain is built from TRBV3-1 (or the pseudogene TRBV3-2) and TRBJ2-3; 8 bases fit TRBD2. V lost 3 bases to trimming and J lost 2 bases; unmatched junction nucleotides: 1. The V gene's germline CDR1 is LGHDT and CDR2 YNNKEL (reference sequence). CDR3 length equals 14 residues. For the CDR3, the DNA is TGTGCCAGCAGCCATAGCGGGGACACAGATACGCAGTATTTT. Amino acid sequence: CASSHSGDTDTQYF.

This chain links TRBV7-2 with TRBJ1-3; possible D gene TRBD1, 6 bases. Germline CDR1 SGHTA, CDR2 FQGNSA. The CDR3 runs to 16 residues. Between the trimmed V and J ends, which lost 6 bases and 0 bases, there was a span of 15 bases. The CDR3 sequence: CASSSRGGYSGNTIYF. The CDR3 region has the DNA TGTGCCAGCAGTTCAAGGGGGGGGTACTCTGGAAACACCATATATTTT.

The chain recombines TRBV19 with TRBJ1-1, with D hard to call. The CDR3 totals 13 residues. Germline assignment: CDR1 LNHDA and CDR2 SQIVND (reference sequence). Trimming pared 1 base from V and 3 bases from J, leaving 6 bases between. The CDR3 region has the DNA TGTGCCAGTAGTATAGTACGGGACACTGAAGCTTTCTTT. Its translation: CASSIVRDTEAFF.

This clone appeared a few times. CDR3 in amino acids: CASSQGQSFFYGYTF. The CDR3 bases are TGTGCCAGCAGCCAAGGACAGAGTTTCTTCTATGGCTACACCTTC. V and J are TRBV3-1 (or the pseudogene TRBV3-2) and TRBJ1-2, with a tentative D call TRBD1 (5 bases). The CDR3 length is 15 residues. Germline CDR1 LGHDT, CDR2 YNNKEL (reference sequence). Between the trimmed V and J ends, which lost 1 base and 4 bases, there was a span of 13 bases.

The chain combines TRBV12-5 with TRBJ1-1; D gene unclear. Trimming took 7 bases from V and 3 from J, leaving 12 bases between them. Germline CDR1 is LGHNT and CDR2 is FRNRAP. This CDR3 has 13 amino acids. CDR3 nucleotides: TGTGCTAGTGCCCTACTCGTATACACTGAAGCTTTCTTT. Translated: CASALLVYTEAFF.

The gene calls are TRBV9 and TRBJ2-7; 7 bases agree with TRBD2. This CDR3 contains 14 residues. Germline V gene data show CDR1 as SGDLS and CDR2 as YYNGEE. V shed 1 base, J shed 1 base, and the junction held 2 bases outside the gene matches. The CDR3 DNA sequence: TGTGCCAGCAGCGTATGGGGAGGGTCCTACGAGCAGTACTTC. This translates into CASSVWGGSYEQYF.

The CDR3 here is CASSLGDRGPYTEAFF. For the CDR3, the DNA is TGCGCCAGCAGCTTGGGGGACAGGGGGCCCTACACTGAAGCTTTCTTT. The chain combines TRBV5-1 with TRBJ1-1; 12 bases are a match to TRBD1. Germline V gene data show CDR1 as SGHRS and CDR2 as YFSETQ. The CDR3 length is 16 residues. The junction had 3 bases not matched to a gene; V was cut back by 0 bases and J by 3 bases.

The chain links TRBV19 to TRBJ2-3, with a tentative D call TRBD2 (6 bases). Trimming took off 10 bases at V and 1 base at J, with 21 bases between the two ends. The CDR3 runs to 16 residues. CDR1 LNHDA and CDR2 SQIVND come from the germline V gene (reference sequence). This chain's CDR3 is CATQVTGLRGTDTQYF. The DNA of the CDR3 is TGTGCCACCCAAGTTACGGGACTTCGGGGCACAGATACGCAGTATTTT.

A few counts support this clone. V is TRBV21-1 and J is TRBJ1-3; no DNA check was done on the table's D call, TRBD1. TRBV21-1 is marked as a pseudogene. The CDR3 loop spans 14 amino acids. As DNA, the CDR3 is TGTGCCAGCATCCCCCCACAGGGCGGAAACACCATATATTTT. As protein: CASIPPQGGNTIYF.

This chain connects TRBV7-2 to TRBJ1-1; perhaps TRBD1 as D (6 bases). Trimming removed 5 bases from V and 5 bases from J, with 12 bases in between. This CDR3 contains 13 residues. The germline CDR1 and CDR2 sequences are SGHTA and FQGNSA. The CDR3 is CASSLRGKTEAFF. The DNA of the CDR3 is TGTGCCAGCAGCCTCAGGGGTAAGACTGAAGCTTTCTTT.

The CDR3 sequence is CASSYGLAGGREQYF. In DNA form, the CDR3 reads TGTGCCAGCAGCTACGGACTAGCGGGGGGGCGCGAGCAGTACTTC. The chain links TRBV5-6 to TRBJ2-7; 15 positions match TRBD2. Germline V CDR1 and CDR2: SGHDT, YYEEEE. V shed 3 bases, J shed 6 bases, and the junction held 4 bases outside the gene matches. The CDR3 is made up of 15 amino acids.

The chain is built from TRBV11-2 and TRBJ2-7, with D uncertain. The ends were cut back, 0 bases at V and 3 bases at J, with 12 bases in the middle. This CDR3 has 15 residues. Germline loops: CDR1 SGHAT, CDR2 FQNNGV. The CDR3 is CASSLDRNTYYEQYF. Written as DNA, the CDR3 is TGTGCCAGCAGCTTAGATCGCAACACGTACTACGAGCAGTACTTC.

The CDR3, as DNA: TGTGCCAGCAGCTTGAATCTCGGGATCGGCTACGAGCAGTACTTC. Translated: CASSLNLGIGYEQYF. The V and J genes are TRBV5-6 and TRBJ2-7, with a weak D call TRBD2 (5 bases). Germline V gene sequence: CDR1 SGHDT, CDR2 YYEEEE. This CDR3 is built from 15 residues. The V gene lost 1 base and the J gene lost 3 bases, with 14 bases spanning the gap.

CDR3 region: CASSLRRGSGNTIYF. In nucleotides, the CDR3 is TGTGCCAGCAGTTTACGAAGAGGCTCTGGAAACACCATATATTTT. The chain couples TRBV6-5 to TRBJ1-3, with unresolved D. Trimming left V 4 bases short and J 0 bases short, with 10 bases between. Germline V gene sequence: CDR1 MNHEY, CDR2 SVGAGI. CDR3 length equals 15 residues.

The V and J genes are TRBV5-1 and TRBJ1-1; D is unclear. The CDR3 length is 16 residues. The V gene lost 0 bases and the J gene lost 4 bases, with 16 bases spanning the gap. The germline V gene encodes CDR1 SGHRS and CDR2 YFSETQ. The CDR3 sequence: CASSLVAAARGTEAFF. CDR3 in DNA: TGCGCCAGCAGCTTGGTGGCGGCCGCCCGAGGCACTGAAGCTTTCTTT.

The V and J genes are TRBV5-1 and TRBJ1-4; 8 bases line up with TRBD1. With 3 bases clipped from V and 7 bases from J, the junction kept 5 bases outside the gene matches. This CDR3 has 14 amino acids. The germline V gene has CDR1 SGHRS and CDR2 YFSETQ. CDR3 sequence (DNA): TGCGCCAGCAGCTGGGACACAGGGGGTGAAAAACTGTTTTTT. Amino acids: CASSWDTGGEKLFF.

The chain links TRBV9 to TRBJ2-3, with unresolved D. V shed 0 bases and J shed 4 bases, with 15 bases lying between them. Per germline, CDR1 SGDLS and CDR2 YYNGEE. The CDR3 is made up of 16 amino acids. In DNA, the CDR3 is TGTGCCAGCAGCGTAGCGCCTAATAGTGCGGCAGATACGCAGTATTTT. Translated: CASSVAPNSAADTQYF. Complete variable domain (other parts from reference TRBV9 and TRBJ2-3): DSGVTQTPKHLITATGQRVTLRCSPRSGDLSVYWYQQSLDQGLQFLIQYYNGEERAKGNILERFSAQQFPDLHSELNLSSLELGDSALYFCASSVAPNSAADTQYFGPGTRLTVL.

A single count supports this clone. The chain links TRBV6-4 to TRBJ1-2, with D tentatively TRBD1 (6 bases). CDR1 and CDR2 (germline): MRHNA, SNTAGT. This CDR3 comprises 14 residues. The germline V and J ends were trimmed by 6 bases and 3 bases, with 14 bases remaining between them. This CDR3 is CASSPSQGHYGYTF. CDR3 nucleotide sequence: TGTGCCAGCAGCCCTTCTCAGGGGCACTATGGCTACACCTTC.

The chain employs TRBV9 and TRBJ2-4; 10 bases line up with TRBD1. Germline V gene lookup returns CDR1 SGDLS and CDR2 YYNGEE. The CDR3 loop spans 15 amino acids. The V and J ends lost 3 bases and 4 bases, in that order; junction bases with no gene match: 4. The CDR3 spells CASSGGQGRKNIQYF. Here the CDR3 DNA reads TGTGCCAGCAGCGGGGGACAGGGGCGGAAAAACATTCAGTACTTC.

The gene calls are TRBV24-1 and TRBJ2-1; 12 bases align to TRBD2. The CDR3 covers 13 residues. V trimming: 10 bases; J trimming: 9 bases; junction bases outside the gene matches: 6. Looked up from germline, CDR1 is KGHDR and CDR2 is SFDVKD. CDR3 nucleotides: TGTGCCACGACTAGCGGGAGAACCCCTGAGCAGTTCTTC. Its protein product is CATTSGRTPEQFF.